This T cell receptor (beta chain) emerged from a study of T cell responses to AZD1222 COVID-19 vaccine. Turning to this clone: The antigen remains unidentified.

The CDR3 covers 16 residues. CDR1 GTSNPN and CDR2 SVGIG come from the germline V gene (reference sequence). Trimming took 1 base from V and 1 from J; bases not matched to a gene: 5. Findings of the study overall: There were repertoire samples only from the period after the peak T cell response. Elevations in Spike-specific TCR breadth and depth followed administration of two AZD1222 doses. Of spike-specific TCRs, nearly half reportedly target regions left unmutated in variants.

Data came from immunoSEQ multiplex PCR; TCRdb stores just in-frame clones and leaves some out. This table has 100,000 to 150,000 clones, around 87% appearing once. The rearrangement uses TRBV30 and TRBJ2-3; 10 bases match TRBD1. The clonotype comes from an adult in good health. The specimen comprised peripheral blood, sampled on day 0 of AZD1222 vaccination. The CDR3 nucleotides read TGTGCCTGGAGTGGGTTTGGGACAGGGGGCACAGATACGCAGTATTTT. The encoded protein is CAWSGFGTGGTDTQYF.